A single sample gave rise to the 20 T cell receptor beta chains below, sequenced in a study of siplizumab effects on memory and regulatory T cells. Generated by immunoSEQ multiplex PCR, the TCRdb table keeps only in-frame clones and is missing some. The sample holds approximately 100,000 clones, 80% to 95% seen once. The sample was non-Treg CD4+ T cells sorted from blood. These TCRs come from a human donor in good health.

The genes are TRBV2 and TRBJ2-7; D unclear. The CDR3 has 11 amino acids. With 1 base removed from V and 6 bases from J, the gap between germline ends came to 4 bases. Germline CDR1 reads SNHLY; CDR2 reads FYNNEI. CDR3 bases: TGTGCCAGCAGTGAAGGGGTCGAGCAGTACTTC. It is translated as CASSEGVEQYF.

The V and J genes are TRBV25-1 and TRBJ1-2, with 11 positions matching TRBD1. The length of the CDR3 is 16 residues. Per the germline V gene, CDR1 is MGHDK and CDR2 is SYGVNS. Trimming took 5 bases from V and 2 from J; bases not matched to a gene: 7. In DNA, the CDR3 is TGTGCCAGCAGTCCTCGGGACAGGGGGTTCAACTATGGCTACACCTTC. Translated, it gives CASSPRDRGFNYGYTF.

The gene calls are TRBV6-5 and TRBJ2-1; no definite D call. This CDR3 is built from 13 residues. Germline CDR1 and CDR2: MNHEY and SVGAGI. The ends were cut back, 5 bases at V and 7 bases at J, with 12 bases in the middle. The CDR3 DNA sequence: TGTGCCAGCAGTAGCCAGGTTTCGAATGAGCAGTTCTTC. This gives the protein CASSSQVSNEQFF.

This sequence joins TRBV6-1 and TRBJ2-7; TRBD1 agrees at 12 bases. In germline, CDR1 is MNHNS, CDR2 SASEGT. V shed 7 bases, J shed 3 bases, and the junction held 4 bases outside the gene matches. The CDR3 has 14 amino acids. CDR3 loop: CASNRDRGRYEQYF. The DNA of the CDR3 is TGTGCCAGCAACCGGGACAGGGGGCGCTACGAGCAGTACTTC.

The rearrangement joins TRBV5-5 to TRBJ2-7; D perhaps matches TRBD1 (6 bases). This CDR3 is 15 amino acids long. V lost 0 bases and J lost 3, with 13 bases in between. Germline V gives CDR1 SGHKS, CDR2 YYEKEE (reference sequence). In DNA, the CDR3 is TGTGCCAGCAGCTTGGTCGACAGGTTTTTCTACGAGCAGTACTTC. Protein product: CASSLVDRFFYEQYF.

A few counts support this clone. CDR3 in DNA: TGCGCCAGCAGCCCAACGGCGCATAGTAGCAATCAGCCCCAGCATTTT. This encodes CASSPTAHSSNQPQHF. The genes are TRBV4-1 and TRBJ1-5; D is ambiguous. Germline V lookup: CDR1 MGHRA, CDR2 YSYEKL. The CDR3 is 16 amino acids. The V end lost 4 bases, the J end lost 0 bases, and 13 bases lay between the germline ends.

This clone was seen a handful of times. The CDR3: CASARDSTWGDEKLFF. The CDR3 DNA sequence: TGTGCCTCAGCAAGGGACTCAACGTGGGGGGATGAAAAACTGTTTTTT. The chain links TRBV30 to TRBJ1-4, with D perhaps matching TRBD1 (5 bases). V was trimmed by 7 bases and J by 6 bases, leaving 24 bases between them. Germline V gene lookup returns CDR1 GTSNPN and CDR2 SVGIG (reference sequence). CDR3 length equals 16 residues.

This chain uses TRBV11-3 with TRBJ2-1; D is ambiguous. The CDR3 spans 15 residues. V dropped 1 base and J dropped 4 bases, with 11 bases sitting between them. CDR1 is SGHNT, CDR2 YENEEA, per germline. The CDR3 reads CASSLVGIRYNEQFF. DNA for the CDR3: TGTGCCAGCAGCTTAGTGGGAATTCGGTACAATGAGCAGTTCTTC.

This clone was counted a single time. V usage is TRBV30 and J usage is TRBJ2-5, with 9 nucleotides matching TRBD2. Germline CDR1 and CDR2: GTSNPN and SVGIG (reference sequence). The V segment lost 4 bases and the J segment 1 base; nucleotides outside the gene matches: 10. This CDR3 is built from 16 residues. As DNA, the CDR3 is TGTGCCTGGAAGGGTGCGGGAGGGCCTTTCCAAGAGACCCAGTACTTC. Amino acid sequence: CAWKGAGGPFQETQYF.

The chain couples TRBV30 to TRBJ1-2; the D gene is possibly TRBD1 (5 bases). The CDR3 is 12 amino acids. Per the germline V gene, CDR1 is GTSNPN and CDR2 is SVGIG (reference sequence). Trimming removed 1 base from V and 4 bases from J, with 7 bases in between. The CDR3 reads CAWSGQSYGYTF. Written as DNA, the CDR3 is TGTGCCTGGAGTGGACAGAGCTATGGCTACACCTTC. Full variable domain (outside the CDR3, taken from reference TRBV30 and TRBJ1-2): SQTIHQWPATLVQPVGSPLSLECTVEGTSNPNLYWYRQAAGRGLQLLFYSVGIGQISSEVPQNLSASRPQDRQFILSSKKLLLSDSGFYLCAWSGQSYGYTFGSGTRLTVV.

The V call is TRBV5-1, the J call TRBJ2-1; the D is unclear. The germline gives CDR1 SGHRS, CDR2 YFSETQ. Trimming took 2 bases from V and 7 from J, leaving 10 bases between them. The CDR3 has 13 residues. The CDR3 loop reads CASSFGPGNEQFF. Here the CDR3 DNA reads TGCGCCAGCAGCTTTGGACCTGGGAATGAGCAGTTCTTC.

This clone was seen only once. The chain carries TRBV9 and TRBJ1-6; D not resolved. Trimming removed 3 bases at V and 0 bases at J, with 7 bases between. Germline V gene data show CDR1 as SGDLS and CDR2 as YYNGEE. The CDR3 sequence is 15 residues long. In DNA, the CDR3 is TGTGCCAGCAGCGCCAGTGGCTCCTATAATTCACCCCTCCACTTT. The encoded protein is CASSASGSYNSPLHF.

This chain joins TRBV5-1 and TRBJ2-3; D is ambiguous. The CDR3 loop spans 14 amino acids. V lost 3 bases and J lost 3, with 11 bases in between. In germline, CDR1 is SGHRS, CDR2 YFSETQ. DNA for the CDR3: TGCGCCAGCAGCTCCGCGTGGCGAACAGATACGCAGTATTTT. This codes for CASSSAWRTDTQYF.

The genes are TRBV5-6 and TRBJ1-4; a weak D match, TRBD1 (5 bases). Germline values: CDR1 SGHDT, CDR2 YYEEEE. Deletions cut 0 bases from V and 5 bases from J, with 11 bases between. The CDR3 has 15 amino acids. DNA of the CDR3: TGTGCCAGCAGCTTGGTCGGGACGCGAAATGAAAAACTGTTTTTT. Its protein product is CASSLVGTRNEKLFF.

The chain links TRBV7-6 to TRBJ2-2; no reliable D call. The germline V and J ends were trimmed by 6 bases and 4 bases, with 12 bases remaining between them. The CDR3 covers 14 residues. Germline values: CDR1 SGHVS, CDR2 FNYEAQ. The CDR3 nucleotides are TGTGCCAGCAGACCGGGCGGCTCCACCGGGGAGCTGTTTTTT. Translated, it gives CASRPGGSTGELFF.

The rearrangement joins TRBV4-3 to TRBJ1-4; D possibly corresponds to TRBD1 (5 bases). The CDR3 consists of 15 residues. The V end was cut by 4 bases, the J end by 3 bases, with 12 bases between. Germline V CDR1 and CDR2: LGHNA, YSLEER. The CDR3 coding sequence is TGCGCCAGCAGCCTCAGCTGGGACTCTAATGAAAAACTGTTTTTT. Translating gives CASSLSWDSNEKLFF.

This sequence joins TRBV2 and TRBJ1-3; the D is unclear. V lost 7 bases and J 0 bases, leaving 4 bases between the germline ends. This CDR3 contains 12 residues. The germline CDR1 and CDR2 sequences are SNHLY and FYNNEI. The CDR3 bases are TGTGCCAGCACGGGCTCTGGAAACACCATATATTTT. This sequence encodes CASTGSGNTIYF.

The V call is TRBV7-2, the J call TRBJ2-3; tentative D call: TRBD2 (6 bases). V lost 0 bases, J lost 15 bases, and 13 bases lay in between. This CDR3 has 12 amino acids. Per germline, CDR1 SGHTA and CDR2 FQGNSA. The DNA of the CDR3 is TGTGCCAGCAGCTTAGCGGGAGGTACCACATATTTT. Encoded protein: CASSLAGGTTYF. Supplemented by reference TRBV7-2 and TRBJ2-3, the full variable domain reads GAGVSQSPSNKVTEKGKDVELRCDPISGHTALYWYRQSLGQGLEFLIYFQGNSAPDKSGLPSDRFSAERTGGSVSTLTIQRTQQEDSAVYLCASSLAGGTTYFGPGTRLTVL.

The chain employs TRBV5-1 and TRBJ2-5, with 11 bases identical to TRBD2. Germline CDR1 and CDR2: SGHRS and YFSETQ. J was trimmed by 0 bases and V by 4 bases; bases with no gene match: 2. CDR3 size: 15 residues. CDR3 in amino acids: CASSGTSGHQETQYF. The CDR3 region has the DNA TGCGCCAGCAGCGGGACTAGCGGCCACCAAGAGACCCAGTACTTC.

CDR3: CASSQDLGGVYEQYF. As DNA, the CDR3 is TGCGCCAGCAGCCAAGATCTCGGCGGGGTCTACGAGCAGTACTTC. The chain has TRBV4-3 and TRBJ2-7; tentatively, D is TRBD2 (6 bases). Germline CDR1 and CDR2: LGHNA and YSLEER. V was shortened by 0 bases and J by 3 bases, with 12 bases between the two germline ends. This CDR3 has 15 residues.